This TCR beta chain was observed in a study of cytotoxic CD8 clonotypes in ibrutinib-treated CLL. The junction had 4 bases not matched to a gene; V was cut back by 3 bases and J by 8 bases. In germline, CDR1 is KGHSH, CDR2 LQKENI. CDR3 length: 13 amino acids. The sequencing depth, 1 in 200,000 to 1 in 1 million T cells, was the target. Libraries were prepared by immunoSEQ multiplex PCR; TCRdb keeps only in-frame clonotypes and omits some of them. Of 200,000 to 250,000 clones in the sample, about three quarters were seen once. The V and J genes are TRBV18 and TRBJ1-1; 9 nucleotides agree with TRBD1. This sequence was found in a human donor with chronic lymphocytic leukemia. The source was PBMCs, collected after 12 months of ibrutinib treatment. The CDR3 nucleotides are TGTGCCAGCTCACCGGGACAGGGTCGAGAAGCTTTCTTT. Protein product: CASSPGQGREAFF.